The entry below gives a single TCR beta chain sequence along with its context. Its antigen is as yet unknown. The germline gives CDR1 SGHAT, CDR2 FQNNGV. Trimming cost V 0 bases and J 12 bases, with 9 bases left between them. CDR3 length: 12 amino acids. Sequenced by immunoSEQ multiplex PCR; TCRdb stores in-frame clones only, minus some. This sample has 65,000 to 80,000 clones, with approximately 95% found just once. The data were taken from a study of T cell clonotyping in hematopoietic cell transplantation. Looking at the study overall: Pretransplant recipient samples were taken after cytoreduction.

Findings and limits, study-wide: No sorting was done, leaving CD4 and CD8 contributions mixed.

Time point noted: recipient sample about 28 days before transplant, after cytoreduction. The sequencing here drew on peripheral blood mononuclear cells, taken before stem cell transplant. The source is a woman between 45 and 65 years old with acute myeloid leukemia. Some clones in this sample may be carry-over from other donors' samples. This chain uses TRBV11-2 with TRBJ2-1; D not resolved. CDR3 nucleotides: TGTGCCAGCAGCTTAGACCCAGTCGTGCAGTTCTTC. This translates into CASSLDPVVQFF.